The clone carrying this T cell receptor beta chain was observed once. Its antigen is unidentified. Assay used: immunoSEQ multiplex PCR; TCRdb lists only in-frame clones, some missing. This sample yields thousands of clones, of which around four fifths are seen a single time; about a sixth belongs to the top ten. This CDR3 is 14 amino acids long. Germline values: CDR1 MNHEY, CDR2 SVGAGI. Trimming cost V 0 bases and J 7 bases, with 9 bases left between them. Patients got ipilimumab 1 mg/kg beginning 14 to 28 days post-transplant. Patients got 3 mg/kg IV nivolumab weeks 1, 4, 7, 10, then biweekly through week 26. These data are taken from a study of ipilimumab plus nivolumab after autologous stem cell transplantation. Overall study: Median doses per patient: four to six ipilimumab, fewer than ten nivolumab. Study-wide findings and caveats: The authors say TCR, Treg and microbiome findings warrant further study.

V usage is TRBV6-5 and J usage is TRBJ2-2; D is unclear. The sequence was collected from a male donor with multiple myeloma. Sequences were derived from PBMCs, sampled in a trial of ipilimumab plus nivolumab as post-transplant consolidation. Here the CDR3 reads CASSYSKGSGELFF. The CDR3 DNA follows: TGTGCCAGCAGTTACTCGAAGGGTAGCGGGGAGCTGTTTTTT.